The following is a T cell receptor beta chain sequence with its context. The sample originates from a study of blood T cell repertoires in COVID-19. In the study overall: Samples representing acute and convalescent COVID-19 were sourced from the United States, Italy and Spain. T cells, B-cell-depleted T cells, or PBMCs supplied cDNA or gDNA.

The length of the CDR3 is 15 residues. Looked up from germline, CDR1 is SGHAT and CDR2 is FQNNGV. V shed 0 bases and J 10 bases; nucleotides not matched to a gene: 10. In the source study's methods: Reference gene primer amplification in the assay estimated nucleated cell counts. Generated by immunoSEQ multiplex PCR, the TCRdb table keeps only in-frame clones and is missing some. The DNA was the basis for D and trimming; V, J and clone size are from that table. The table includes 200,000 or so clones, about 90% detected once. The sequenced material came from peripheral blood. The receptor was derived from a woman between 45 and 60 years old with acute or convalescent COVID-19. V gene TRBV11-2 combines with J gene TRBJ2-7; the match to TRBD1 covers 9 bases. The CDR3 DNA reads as TGTGCCAGCAGCTTAGATCCTACCGGGACAGGGTCACAGTACTTC. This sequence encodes CASSLDPTGTGSQYF.